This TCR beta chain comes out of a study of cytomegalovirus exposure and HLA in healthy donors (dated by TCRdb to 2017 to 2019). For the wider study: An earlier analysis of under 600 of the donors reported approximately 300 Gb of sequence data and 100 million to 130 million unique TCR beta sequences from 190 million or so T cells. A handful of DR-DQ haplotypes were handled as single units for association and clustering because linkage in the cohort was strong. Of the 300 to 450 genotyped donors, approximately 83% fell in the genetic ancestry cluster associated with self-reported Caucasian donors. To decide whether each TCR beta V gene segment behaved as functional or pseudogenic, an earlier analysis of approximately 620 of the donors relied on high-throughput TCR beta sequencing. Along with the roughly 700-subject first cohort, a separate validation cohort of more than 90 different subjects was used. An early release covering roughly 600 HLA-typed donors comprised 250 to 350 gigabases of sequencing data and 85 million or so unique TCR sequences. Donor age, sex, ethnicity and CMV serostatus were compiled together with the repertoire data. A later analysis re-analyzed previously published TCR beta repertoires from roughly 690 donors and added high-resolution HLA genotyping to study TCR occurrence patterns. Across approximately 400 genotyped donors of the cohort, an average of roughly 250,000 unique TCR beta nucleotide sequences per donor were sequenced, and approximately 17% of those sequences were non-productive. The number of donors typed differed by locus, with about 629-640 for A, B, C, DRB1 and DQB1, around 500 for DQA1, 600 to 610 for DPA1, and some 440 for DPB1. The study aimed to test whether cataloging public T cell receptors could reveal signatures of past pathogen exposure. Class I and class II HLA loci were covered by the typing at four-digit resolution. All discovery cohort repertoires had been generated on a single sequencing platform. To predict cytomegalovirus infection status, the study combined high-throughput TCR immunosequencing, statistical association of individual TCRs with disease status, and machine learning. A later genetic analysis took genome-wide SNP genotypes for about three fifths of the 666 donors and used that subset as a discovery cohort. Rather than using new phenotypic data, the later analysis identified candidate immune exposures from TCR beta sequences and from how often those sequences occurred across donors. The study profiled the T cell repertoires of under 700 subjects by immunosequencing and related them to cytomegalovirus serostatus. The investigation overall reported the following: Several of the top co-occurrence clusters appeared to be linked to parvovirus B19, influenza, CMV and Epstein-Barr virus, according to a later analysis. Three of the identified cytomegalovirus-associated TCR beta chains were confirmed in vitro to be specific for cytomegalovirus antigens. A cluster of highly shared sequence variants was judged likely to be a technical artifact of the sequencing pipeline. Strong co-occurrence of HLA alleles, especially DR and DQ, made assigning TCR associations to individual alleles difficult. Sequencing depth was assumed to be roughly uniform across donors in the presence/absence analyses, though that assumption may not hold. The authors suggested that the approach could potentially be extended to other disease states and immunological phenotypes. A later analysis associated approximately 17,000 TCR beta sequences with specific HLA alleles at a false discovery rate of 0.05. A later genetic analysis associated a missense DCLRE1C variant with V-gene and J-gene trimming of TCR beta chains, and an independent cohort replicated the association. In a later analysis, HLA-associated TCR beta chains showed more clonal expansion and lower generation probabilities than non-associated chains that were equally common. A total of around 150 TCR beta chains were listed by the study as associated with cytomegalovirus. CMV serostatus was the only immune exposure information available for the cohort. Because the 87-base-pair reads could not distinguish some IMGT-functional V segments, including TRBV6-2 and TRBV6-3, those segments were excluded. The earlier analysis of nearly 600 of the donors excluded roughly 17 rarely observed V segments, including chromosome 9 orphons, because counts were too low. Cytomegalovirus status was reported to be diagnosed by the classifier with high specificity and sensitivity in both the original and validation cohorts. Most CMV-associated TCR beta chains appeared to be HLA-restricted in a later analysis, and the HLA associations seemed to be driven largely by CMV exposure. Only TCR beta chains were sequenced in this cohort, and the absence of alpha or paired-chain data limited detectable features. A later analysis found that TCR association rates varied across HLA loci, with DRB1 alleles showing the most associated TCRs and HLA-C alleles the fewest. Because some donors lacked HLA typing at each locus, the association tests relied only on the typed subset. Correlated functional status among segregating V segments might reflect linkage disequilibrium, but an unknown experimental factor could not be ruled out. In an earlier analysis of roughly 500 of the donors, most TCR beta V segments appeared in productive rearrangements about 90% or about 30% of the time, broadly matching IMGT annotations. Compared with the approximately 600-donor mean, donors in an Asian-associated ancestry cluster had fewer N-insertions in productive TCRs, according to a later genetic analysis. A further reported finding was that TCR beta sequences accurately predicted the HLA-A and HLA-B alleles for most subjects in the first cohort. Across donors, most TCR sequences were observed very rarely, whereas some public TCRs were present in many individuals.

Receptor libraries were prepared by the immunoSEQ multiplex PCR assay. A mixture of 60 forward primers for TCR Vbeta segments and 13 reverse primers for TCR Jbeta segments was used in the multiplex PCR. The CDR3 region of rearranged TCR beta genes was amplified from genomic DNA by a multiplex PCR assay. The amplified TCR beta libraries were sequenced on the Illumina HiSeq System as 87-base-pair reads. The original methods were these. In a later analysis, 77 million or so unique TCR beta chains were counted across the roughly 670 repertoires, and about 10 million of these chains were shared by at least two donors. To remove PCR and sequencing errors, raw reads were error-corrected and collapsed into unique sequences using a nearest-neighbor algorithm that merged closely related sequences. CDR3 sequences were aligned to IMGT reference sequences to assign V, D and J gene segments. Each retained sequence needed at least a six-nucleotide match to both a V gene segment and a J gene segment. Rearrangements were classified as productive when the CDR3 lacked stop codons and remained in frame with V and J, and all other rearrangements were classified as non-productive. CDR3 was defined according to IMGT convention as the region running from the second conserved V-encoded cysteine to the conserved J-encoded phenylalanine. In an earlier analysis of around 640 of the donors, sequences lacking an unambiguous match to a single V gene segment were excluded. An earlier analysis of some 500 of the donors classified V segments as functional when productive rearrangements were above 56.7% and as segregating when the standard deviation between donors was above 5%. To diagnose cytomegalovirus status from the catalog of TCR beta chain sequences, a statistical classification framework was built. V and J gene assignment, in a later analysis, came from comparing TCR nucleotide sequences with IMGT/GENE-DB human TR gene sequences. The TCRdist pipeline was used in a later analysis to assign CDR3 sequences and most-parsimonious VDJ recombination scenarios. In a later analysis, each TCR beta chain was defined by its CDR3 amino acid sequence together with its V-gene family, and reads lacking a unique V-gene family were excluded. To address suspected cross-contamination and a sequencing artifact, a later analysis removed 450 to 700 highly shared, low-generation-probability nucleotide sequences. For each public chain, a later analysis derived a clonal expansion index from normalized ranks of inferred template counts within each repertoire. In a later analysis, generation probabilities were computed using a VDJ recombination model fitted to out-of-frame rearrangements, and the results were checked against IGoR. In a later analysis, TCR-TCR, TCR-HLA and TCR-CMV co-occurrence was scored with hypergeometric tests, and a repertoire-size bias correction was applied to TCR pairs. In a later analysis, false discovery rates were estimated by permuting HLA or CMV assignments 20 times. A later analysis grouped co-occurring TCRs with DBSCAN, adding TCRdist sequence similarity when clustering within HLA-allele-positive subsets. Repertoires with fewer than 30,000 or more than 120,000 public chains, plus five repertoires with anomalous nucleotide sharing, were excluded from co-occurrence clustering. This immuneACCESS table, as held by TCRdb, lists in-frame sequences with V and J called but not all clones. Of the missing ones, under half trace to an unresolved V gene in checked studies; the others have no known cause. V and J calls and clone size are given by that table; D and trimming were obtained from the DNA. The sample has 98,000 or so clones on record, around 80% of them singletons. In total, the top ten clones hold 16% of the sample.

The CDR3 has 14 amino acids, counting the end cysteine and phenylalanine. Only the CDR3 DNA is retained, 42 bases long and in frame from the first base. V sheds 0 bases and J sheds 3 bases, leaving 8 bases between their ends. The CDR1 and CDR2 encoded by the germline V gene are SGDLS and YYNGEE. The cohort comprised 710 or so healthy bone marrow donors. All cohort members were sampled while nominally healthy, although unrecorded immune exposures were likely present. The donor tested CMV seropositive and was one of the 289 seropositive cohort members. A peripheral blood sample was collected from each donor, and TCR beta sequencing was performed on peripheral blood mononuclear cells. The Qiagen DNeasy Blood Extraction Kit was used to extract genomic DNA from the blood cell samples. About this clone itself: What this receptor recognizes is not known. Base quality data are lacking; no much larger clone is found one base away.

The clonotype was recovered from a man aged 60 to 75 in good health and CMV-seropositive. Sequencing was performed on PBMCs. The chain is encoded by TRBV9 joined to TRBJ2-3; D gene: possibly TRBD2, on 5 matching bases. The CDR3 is CASSVAVATDTQYF. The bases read TGTGCCAGCAGCGTAGCGGTAGCGACAGATACGCAGTATTTT.